One sample yielded the 25 T cell receptor beta chains listed below, sequenced in a study of cytomegalovirus exposure and HLA in healthy donors (dated by TCRdb to 2015 to 2018). The library was prepared using the immunoSEQ multiplex PCR assay. For the multiplex PCR, a mixture combining 60 forward primers for TCR Vbeta segments and 13 reverse primers for TCR Jbeta segments was used. The clones in this table, taken by TCRdb from immuneACCESS, are in-frame only. Not every clone is retained; where verified, under half of the shortfall comes from an unresolved V gene, and the cause of the rest is unknown. The record for this sample contains 100,000 to 150,000 clones. Clones ranked in the top ten supply 2% to 2.5% of the sample. Sequencing used PBMCs. The receptors come from a man aged 40-49 years in good health and CMV-seronegative.

The genes are TRBV5-4 and TRBJ1-1; a weak D match, TRBD1 (5 bases). Per germline, CDR1 SGHNT and CDR2 YYREEE (reference sequence). The CDR3 extends over 16 amino acids. Trimming cost V 3 bases and J 8 bases, with 23 bases left between them. CDR3: CASSSQRGSAGTEAFF. CDR3 nucleotides: TGTGCCAGCAGCTCCCAAAGGGGATCGGCAGGCACAGAAGCTTTCTTT.

V is TRBV5-8 and J is TRBJ2-1, with unresolved D. CDR3 length: 12 residues. V lost 0 bases to trimming and J lost 6 bases, with 4 bases between them. Germline CDR1 reads SGHTS; CDR2 reads YDEGEE. CDR3 bases: TGTGCCAGCAGCTTGGACAGCAATGAGCAGTTCTTC. Protein product: CASSLDSNEQFF.

The V call is TRBV7-2, the J call TRBJ2-7; 7 nucleotides line up with TRBD2. V was clipped by 0 bases and J by 7 bases; unmatched bases: 6. This CDR3 is built from 14 residues. Per germline, CDR1 SGHTA and CDR2 FQGNSA. The CDR3 DNA reads as TGTGCCAGCAGCTTAGCGGGAGGGCCTGAGGAGCAGTACTTC. Its translation: CASSLAGGPEEQYF.

A note on this clone: At the DNA level, this CDR3 is encoded by other sequences in the same sample as well. This chain uses TRBV5-1 with TRBJ2-5; 8 bases are a match to TRBD2. V lost 5 bases to trimming and J lost 2 bases; unmatched junction nucleotides: 5. Germline CDR1 reads SGHRS; CDR2 reads YFSETQ. The CDR3 consists of 14 residues. The DNA for the CDR3 is TGCGCCAGCAGTCTCGGGGGGGCTCAAGAGACCCAGTACTTC. It yields the protein CASSLGGAQETQYF.

This rearrangement joins TRBV6-5 to TRBJ2-7, with 7 bases that match TRBD1. The J segment lost 3 bases and the V segment lost 7 bases, leaving 9 bases of the junction unmatched. Germline lookup yields CDR1 MNHEY and CDR2 SVGAGI. The CDR3 runs to 14 residues. In DNA, the CDR3 is TGTGCCAGCACCCAGAGGACAGGAGTCTACGAGCAGTACTTC. The encoded protein is CASTQRTGVYEQYF.

The CDR3 DNA sequence: TGTGCCAGCAGCTTAGCAGGGGACACTGAAGCTTTCTTT. This translates into CASSLAGDTEAFF. V usage is TRBV7-8 and J usage is TRBJ1-1, with TRBD1 as a possible D gene (5 bases). The CDR3 totals 13 residues. V was clipped by 0 bases and J by 3 bases, with 5 bases between them. The germline gives CDR1 SGHVS, CDR2 FQNEAQ. Based on the CDR3 plus reference TRBV7-8 and TRBJ1-1, the full variable domain is GAGVSQSPRYKVAKRGQDVALRCDPISGHVSLFWYQQALGQGPEFLTYFQNEAQLDKSGLPSDRFFAERPEGSVSTLKIQRTQQEDSAVYLCASSLAGDTEAFFGQGTRLTVV.

The gene calls are TRBV6-5 and TRBJ2-7, with D possibly TRBD1 on 5 matching bases. The germline V gene encodes CDR1 MNHEY and CDR2 SVGAGI. The length of the CDR3 is 15 residues. The V and J ends lost 0 bases and 0 bases respectively, with 9 bases between them. CDR3 sequence (DNA): TGTGCCAGCAGTTACTCGACCGACAGCTCCTACGAGCAGTACTTC. Residues: CASSYSTDSSYEQYF.

The genes are TRBV6-1 and TRBJ2-5, with 10 bases fitting TRBD1. The DNA end lines up better with TRBJ2-7; the J call may be wrong. Per the germline V gene, CDR1 is MNHNS and CDR2 is SASEGT. This CDR3 has 14 residues. The CDR3 protein is CASTDRGLSYEQYF. CDR3 sequence (DNA): TGTGCCAGCACCGACAGGGGGCTGTCCTACGAGCAGTACTTC.

This chain uses TRBV29-1 with TRBJ2-5, with a tentative D call TRBD1 (6 bases). The tail of the sequence fits TRBJ2-7 better, so the J call may be wrong. Germline V gives CDR1 SQVTM, CDR2 ANQGSEA. CDR3 size: 13 residues. The CDR3, as DNA: TGCAGCGCATACCGGGACACTGGATACGAGCAGTACTTC. It is translated as CSAYRDTGYEQYF.

The chain carries TRBV2 and TRBJ2-7, with 7 bases matching TRBD2. Germline CDR1 is SNHLY and CDR2 is FYNNEI. V lost 7 bases, J lost 2 bases, and 11 bases stayed unmatched. The CDR3 is made up of 15 amino acids. CDR3 region: CASNRVAGAAYEQYF. The CDR3 DNA is TGTGCCAGCAACCGCGTGGCGGGAGCGGCCTACGAGCAGTACTTC. The full variable domain, its missing parts supplied by reference TRBV2 and TRBJ2-7, is EPEVTQTPSHQVTQMGQEVILRCVPISNHLYFYWYRQILGQKVEFLVSFYNNEISEKSEIFDDQFSVERPDGSNFTLKIRSTKLEDSAMYFCASNRVAGAAYEQYFGPGTRLTVT.

The chain is built from TRBV7-8 and TRBJ1-5; 8 nucleotides agree with TRBD1. The V and J ends lost 1 base and 1 base, in that order; junction bases with no gene match: 12. The CDR3 has 19 amino acids. Germline lookup yields CDR1 SGHVS and CDR2 FQNEAQ. CDR3 DNA: TGTGCCAGCAGCTTAGGGCTCAGGGGGCAGGGGGGAAGCAATCAGCCCCAGCATTTT. Its translation is CASSLGLRGQGGSNQPQHF. Complete variable domain (other parts from reference TRBV7-8 and TRBJ1-5): GAGVSQSPRYKVAKRGQDVALRCDPISGHVSLFWYQQALGQGPEFLTYFQNEAQLDKSGLPSDRFFAERPEGSVSTLKIQRTQQEDSAVYLCASSLGLRGQGGSNQPQHFGDGTRLSIL.

The chain joins TRBV11-3 to TRBJ2-3; D not certain. In germline, CDR1 is SGHNT, CDR2 YENEEA. The V gene lost 1 base and the J gene lost 4 bases, with 3 bases spanning the gap. The CDR3 length is 12 residues. Written as DNA, the CDR3 is TGTGCCAGCAGCTTAGTAGCAGATACGCAGTATTTT. Protein: CASSLVADTQYF.

This rearrangement joins TRBV5-6 to TRBJ2-7, with D possibly TRBD2 on 6 matching bases. The CDR3 is 14 residues long. Trimming cost V 5 bases and J 0 bases, with 12 bases left between them. Germline V gene data show CDR1 as SGHDT and CDR2 as YYEEEE. This CDR3 is CASRLLGGSYEQYF. CDR3 DNA sequence: TGTGCCAGCAGGCTTCTGGGGGGCTCCTACGAGCAGTACTTC. The full variable domain, completed using reference TRBV5-6 and TRBJ2-7, is DAGVTQSPTHLIKTRGQQVTLRCSPKSGHDTVSWYQQALGQGPQFIFQYYEEEERQRGNFPDRFSGHQFPNYSSELNVNALLLGDSALYLCASRLLGGSYEQYFGPGTRLTVT.

The chain links TRBV5-1 to TRBJ1-1, with D possibly TRBD1 on 5 matching bases. This CDR3 contains 15 residues. Germline CDR1 reads SGHRS; CDR2 reads YFSETQ. The V and J ends lost 0 bases and 5 bases respectively, with 14 bases between them. CDR3 protein: CASSLDGTGGTEAFF. The DNA for the CDR3 is TGCGCCAGCAGCTTGGATGGCACCGGGGGGACTGAAGCTTTCTTT.

The chain is built from TRBV30 and TRBJ2-3; D uncertain. The CDR3 is 11 residues long. The germline gives CDR1 GTSNPN, CDR2 SVGIG (reference sequence). The V and J ends lost 4 bases and 6 bases respectively, with 8 bases between them. The CDR3 nucleotides are TGTGCCTGGAATCACATCGATACGCAGTATTTT. This encodes CAWNHIDTQYF.

Here the CDR3 reads CASSLARFYEQYF. The DNA for the CDR3 is TGTGCCAGCAGCTTAGCGCGGTTCTACGAGCAGTACTTC. The chain links TRBV7-9 to TRBJ2-7; no firm D call. This CDR3 is built from 13 residues. V lost 0 bases and J 3 bases, leaving 6 bases between the germline ends. Per germline, CDR1 SEHNR and CDR2 FQNEAQ (reference sequence).

V and J are TRBV11-2 and TRBJ1-1; a weak D match, TRBD1 (6 bases). Germline V lookup: CDR1 SGHAT, CDR2 FQNNGV. V lost 5 bases, J lost 1 base, and 14 bases lay in between. The CDR3 sequence is 15 residues long. The CDR3 DNA reads as TGTGCCAGCAGCCCCAGGACAGACCAGAACACTGAAGCTTTCTTT. Amino acid sequence: CASSPRTDQNTEAFF.

This CDR3 is CAWTNLEPGRRISGRGNEQFF. CDR3 nucleotides: TGTGCCTGGACCAACCTGGAGCCGGGACGGAGGATTAGCGGGAGAGGCAATGAGCAGTTCTTC. J is TRBJ2-1 and V is TRBV30; 9 positions match TRBD2. The trim removed 4 bases at V and 6 bases at J, leaving 28 bases unmatched. Looked up from germline, CDR1 is GTSNPN and CDR2 is SVGIG (reference sequence). The CDR3 is 21 amino acids.

V usage is TRBV6-5 and J usage is TRBJ1-5, with D possibly being TRBD1 (6 bases). This CDR3 is built from 16 residues. CDR1 MNHEY and CDR2 SVGAGI come from the germline V gene. V lost 4 bases and J 0 bases, leaving 13 bases between the germline ends. Here the CDR3 DNA reads TGTGCCAGCAGTTCCGGACAGAAATATAGCAATCAGCCCCAGCATTTT. Translated, it gives CASSSGQKYSNQPQHF.

The chain couples TRBV4-1 to TRBJ2-1; a weak D match, TRBD2 (5 bases). With 1 base removed from V and 5 bases from J, the gap between germline ends came to 6 bases. From germline, CDR1 is MGHRA and CDR2 YSYEKL. The CDR3 runs to 13 residues. The CDR3: CASSQVLDNEQFF. CDR3 nucleotides: TGCGCCAGCAGCCAAGTACTAGACAATGAGCAGTTCTTC.

The chain employs TRBV30 and TRBJ2-5; TRBD1 aligns across 8 bases. The CDR3 loop spans 14 amino acids. Germline assignment: CDR1 GTSNPN and CDR2 SVGIG (reference sequence). The ends lost 1 base at V and 7 bases at J; junction bases unmatched: 8. CDR3 sequence reads: CAWSAGGLGATQYF. The DNA of the CDR3 is TGTGCCTGGAGTGCAGGGGGCTTGGGAGCGACCCAGTACTTC.

This sequence joins TRBV9 and TRBJ1-4, with a tentative D call TRBD1 (5 bases). Trimming removed 0 bases from V and 2 bases from J, with 11 bases in between. CDR1 is SGDLS, CDR2 YYNGEE, per germline. The CDR3 is made up of 16 amino acids. The CDR3 reads CASSVAQGQTNEKLFF. The CDR3 bases are TGTGCCAGCAGCGTAGCGCAGGGCCAGACTAATGAAAAACTGTTTTTT.

The gene calls are TRBV11-2 and TRBJ1-1; the match to TRBD1 covers 8 bases. Germline V gives CDR1 SGHAT, CDR2 FQNNGV. V gave up 1 base and J gave up 1 base; unmatched junction bases: 5. The CDR3 runs 16 residues. CDR3 protein: CASSLGRQGRNTEAFF. CDR3 in DNA: TGTGCCAGCAGCTTAGGGAGACAGGGGCGGAACACTGAAGCTTTCTTT.

V usage is TRBV29-1 and J usage is TRBJ2-5; 8 nucleotides align to TRBD1. Germline V CDR1 and CDR2: SQVTM, ANQGSEA. This CDR3 comprises 11 residues. Losses at the gene ends were 4 bases for V and 5 bases for J; bases not matched to a gene: 0. CDR3 DNA sequence: TGCAGCGTTGGACAGGGGGAGACCCAGTACTTC. This gives the protein CSVGQGETQYF. Looking up the rest from reference TRBV29-1 and TRBJ2-5 gives the full variable domain: SAVISQKPSRDICQRGTSLTIQCQVDSQVTMMFWYRQQPGQSLTLIATANQGSEATYESGFVIDKFPISRPNLTFSTLTVSNMSPEDSSIYLCSVGQGETQYFGPGTRLLVL.

The genes are TRBV28 and TRBJ1-5; 7 bases fit TRBD1. CDR1 and CDR2 (germline): MDHEN, SYDVKM. CDR3 length: 14 amino acids. V dropped 7 bases and J dropped 3; count of bases not matched to a gene: 6. The CDR3 DNA reads as TGTGCCAGCAAACAGGGGTCCTTCAATCAGCCCCAGCATTTT. It translates to CASKQGSFNQPQHF.